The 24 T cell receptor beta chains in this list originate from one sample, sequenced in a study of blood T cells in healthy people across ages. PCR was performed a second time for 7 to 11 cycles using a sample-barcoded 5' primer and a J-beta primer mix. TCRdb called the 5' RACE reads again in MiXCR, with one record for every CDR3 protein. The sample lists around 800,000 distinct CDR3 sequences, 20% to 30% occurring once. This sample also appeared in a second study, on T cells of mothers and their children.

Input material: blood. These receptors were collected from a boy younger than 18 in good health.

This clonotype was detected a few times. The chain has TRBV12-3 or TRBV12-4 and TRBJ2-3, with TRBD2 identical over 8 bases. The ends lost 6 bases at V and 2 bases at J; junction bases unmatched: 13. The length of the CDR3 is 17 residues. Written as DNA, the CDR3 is TGTGCCAGCAGGAACCCCCTTAGCGGGGCGCCCACAGATACGCAGTATTTT. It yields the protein CASRNPLSGAPTDTQYF.

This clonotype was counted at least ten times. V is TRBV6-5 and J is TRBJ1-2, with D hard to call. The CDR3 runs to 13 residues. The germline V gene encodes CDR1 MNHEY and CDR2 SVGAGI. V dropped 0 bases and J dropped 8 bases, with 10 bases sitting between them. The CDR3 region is CASSYSPGGGYTF. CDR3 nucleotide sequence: TGTGCCAGCAGTTACTCACCAGGCGGCGGCTACACCTTC.

CDR3 bases: TGTGCCAGCAGTGACCAGGGCTCCACTGAAGCTTTCTTT. It specifies CASSDQGSTEAFF. The gene calls are TRBV2 and TRBJ1-1, with D tentatively TRBD1 (5 bases). CDR1 SNHLY and CDR2 FYNNEI come from the germline V gene. The CDR3 totals 13 residues. The germline V and J ends were trimmed by 3 bases and 4 bases, with 9 bases remaining between them.

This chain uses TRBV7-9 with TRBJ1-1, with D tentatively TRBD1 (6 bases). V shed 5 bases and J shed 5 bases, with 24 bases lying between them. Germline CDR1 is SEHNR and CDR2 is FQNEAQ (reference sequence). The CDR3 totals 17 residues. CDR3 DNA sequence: TGTGCCAGCAGCCCCCCGACGGGGGGCGGTTGGTCTACTGAAGCTTTCTTT. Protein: CASSPPTGGGWSTEAFF.

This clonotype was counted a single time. The CDR3 nucleotides are TGTGCCAGCAGCCTTGGGACAGTGATTTCCTATACCCGCACGAGAGAGACCCAGTACTTC. This encodes CASSLGTVISYTRTRETQYF. V usage is TRBV3-1 and J usage is TRBJ2-5, with 7 bases fitting TRBD1. CDR1 and CDR2 from the germline V gene are LGHDT and YNNKEL (reference sequence). With V trimmed by 4 bases and J by 4 bases, 24 bases remained unmatched. This CDR3 contains 20 residues.

The CDR3 loop is CASSVMAGYYEQYF. The CDR3 bases are TGTGCCAGCAGCGTTATGGCAGGGTACTACGAGCAGTACTTC. The rearrangement links TRBV7-2 to TRBJ2-7, with D possibly being TRBD1 (5 bases). Trimming took 5 bases from V and 3 from J, leaving 14 bases between them. This CDR3 is 14 amino acids long. Germline CDR1 reads SGHTA; CDR2 reads FQGNSA.

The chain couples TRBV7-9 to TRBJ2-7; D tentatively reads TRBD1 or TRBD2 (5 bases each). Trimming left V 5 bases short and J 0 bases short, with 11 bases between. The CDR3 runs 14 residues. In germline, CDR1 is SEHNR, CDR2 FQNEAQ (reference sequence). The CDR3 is CASSPWDVSYEQYF. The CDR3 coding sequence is TGTGCCAGCAGCCCGTGGGACGTCTCCTACGAGCAGTACTTC.

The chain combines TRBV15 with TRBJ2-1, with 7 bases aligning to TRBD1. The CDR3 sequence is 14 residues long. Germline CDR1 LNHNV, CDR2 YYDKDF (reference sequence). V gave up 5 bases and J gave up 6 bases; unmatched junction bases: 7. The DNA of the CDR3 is TGTGCCACCAGCCGAGCGACAGGGACCAATGAGCAGTTCTTC. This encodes CATSRATGTNEQFF.

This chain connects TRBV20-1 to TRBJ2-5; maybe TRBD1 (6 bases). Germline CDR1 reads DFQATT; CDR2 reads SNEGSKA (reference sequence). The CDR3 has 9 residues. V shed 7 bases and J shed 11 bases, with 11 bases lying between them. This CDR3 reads CSVRDMQYF. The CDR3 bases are TGCAGTGTCCGGGACATGCAGTACTTC.

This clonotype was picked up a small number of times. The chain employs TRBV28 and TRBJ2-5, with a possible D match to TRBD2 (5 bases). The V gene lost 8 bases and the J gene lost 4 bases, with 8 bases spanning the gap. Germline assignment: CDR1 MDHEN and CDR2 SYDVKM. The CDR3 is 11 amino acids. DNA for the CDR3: TGTGCCAGCGGGGAGCGAGAGACCCAGTACTTC. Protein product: CASGERETQYF.

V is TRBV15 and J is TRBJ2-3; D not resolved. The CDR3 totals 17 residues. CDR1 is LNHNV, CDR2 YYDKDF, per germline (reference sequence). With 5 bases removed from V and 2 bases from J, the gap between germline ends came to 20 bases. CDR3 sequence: CATSEGGSQYYTDTQYF. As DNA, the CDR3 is TGTGCCACCAGCGAAGGCGGCAGTCAATATTACACAGATACGCAGTATTTT.

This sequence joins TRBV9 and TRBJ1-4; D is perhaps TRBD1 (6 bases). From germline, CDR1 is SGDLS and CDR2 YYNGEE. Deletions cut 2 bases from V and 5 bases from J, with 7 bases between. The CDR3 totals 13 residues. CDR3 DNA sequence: TGTGCCAGCAGCGTCGGGACAAATGAAAAACTGTTTTTT. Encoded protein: CASSVGTNEKLFF.

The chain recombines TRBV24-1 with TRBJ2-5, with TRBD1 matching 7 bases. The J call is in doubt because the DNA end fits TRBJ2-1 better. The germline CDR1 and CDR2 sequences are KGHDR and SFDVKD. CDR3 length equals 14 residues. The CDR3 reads CATSARGLYNEQFF. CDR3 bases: TGTGCCACCAGTGCGAGGGGGCTTTACAATGAGCAGTTCTTC.

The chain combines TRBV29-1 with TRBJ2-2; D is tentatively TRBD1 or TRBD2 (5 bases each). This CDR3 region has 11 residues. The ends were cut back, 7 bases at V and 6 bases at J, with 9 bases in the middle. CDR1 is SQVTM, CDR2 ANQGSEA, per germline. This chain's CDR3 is CSGGASGELFF. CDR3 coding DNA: TGCAGCGGAGGGGCTTCCGGGGAGCTGTTTTTT.

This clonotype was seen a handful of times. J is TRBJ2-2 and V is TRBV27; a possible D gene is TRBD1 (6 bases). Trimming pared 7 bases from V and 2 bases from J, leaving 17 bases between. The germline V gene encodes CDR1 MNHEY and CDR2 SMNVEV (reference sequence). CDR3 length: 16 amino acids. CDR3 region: CASTDPARGNTGELFF. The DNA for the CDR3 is TGTGCCAGCACCGACCCTGCCAGGGGAAACACCGGGGAGCTGTTTTTT.

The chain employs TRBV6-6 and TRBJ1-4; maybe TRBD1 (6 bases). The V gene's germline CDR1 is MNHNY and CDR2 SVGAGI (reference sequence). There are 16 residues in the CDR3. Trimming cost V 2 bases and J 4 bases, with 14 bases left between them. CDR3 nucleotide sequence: TGTGCCAGCAGTTACCTGGACAGCAAGTATAATGAAAAACTGTTTTTT. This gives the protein CASSYLDSKYNEKLFF.

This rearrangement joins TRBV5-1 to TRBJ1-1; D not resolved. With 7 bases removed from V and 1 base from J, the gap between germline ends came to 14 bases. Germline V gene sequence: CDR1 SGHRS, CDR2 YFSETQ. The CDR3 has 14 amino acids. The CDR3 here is CASRLTQRNTEAFF. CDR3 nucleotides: TGCGCCAGCCGGTTGACGCAAAGGAACACTGAAGCTTTCTTT.

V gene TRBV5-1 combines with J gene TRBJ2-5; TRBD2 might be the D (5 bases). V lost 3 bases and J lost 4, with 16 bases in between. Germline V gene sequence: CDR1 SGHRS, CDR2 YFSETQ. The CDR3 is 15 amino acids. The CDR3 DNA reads TGCGCCAGCAGCTCGGGCTCACCAGGAGGAGAGACCCAGTACTTC. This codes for CASSSGSPGGETQYF.

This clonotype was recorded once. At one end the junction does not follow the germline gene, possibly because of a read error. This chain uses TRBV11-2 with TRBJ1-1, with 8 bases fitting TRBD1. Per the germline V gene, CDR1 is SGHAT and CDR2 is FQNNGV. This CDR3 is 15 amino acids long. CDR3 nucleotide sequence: TGTGTCAGCAGCTGGGACGAAGGACAGGGTTTTGAAGCTTTCTTT. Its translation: CVSSWDEGQGFEAFF.

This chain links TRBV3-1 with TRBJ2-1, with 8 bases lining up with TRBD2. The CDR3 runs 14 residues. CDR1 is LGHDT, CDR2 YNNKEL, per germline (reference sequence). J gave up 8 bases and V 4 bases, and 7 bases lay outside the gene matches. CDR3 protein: CASSLRSGGDEQFF. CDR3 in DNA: TGTGCCAGCAGCCTGAGATCGGGGGGGGATGAGCAGTTCTTC.

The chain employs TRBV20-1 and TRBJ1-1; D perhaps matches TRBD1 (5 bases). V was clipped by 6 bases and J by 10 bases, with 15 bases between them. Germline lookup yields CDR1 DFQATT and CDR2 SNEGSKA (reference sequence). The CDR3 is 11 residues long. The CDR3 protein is CSAPRELAAFF. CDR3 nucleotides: TGCAGTGCCCCCAGGGAGTTGGCAGCTTTCTTT.

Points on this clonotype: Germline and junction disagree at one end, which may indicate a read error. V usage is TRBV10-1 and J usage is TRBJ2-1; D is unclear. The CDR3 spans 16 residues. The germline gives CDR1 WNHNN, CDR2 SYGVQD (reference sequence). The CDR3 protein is CASRRRELSSYNEQFF. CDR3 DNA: TGTGCCAGCAGACGCCGAGAGCTTAGCTCCTACAATGAGCAGTTCTTC.

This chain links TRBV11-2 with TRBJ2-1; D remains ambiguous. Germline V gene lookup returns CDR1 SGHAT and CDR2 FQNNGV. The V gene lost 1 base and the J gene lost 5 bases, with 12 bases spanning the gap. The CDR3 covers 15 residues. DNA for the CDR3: TGTGCCAGCAGCTTAGCGGGCAAATGGGACAATGAGCAGTTCTTC. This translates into CASSLAGKWDNEQFF.

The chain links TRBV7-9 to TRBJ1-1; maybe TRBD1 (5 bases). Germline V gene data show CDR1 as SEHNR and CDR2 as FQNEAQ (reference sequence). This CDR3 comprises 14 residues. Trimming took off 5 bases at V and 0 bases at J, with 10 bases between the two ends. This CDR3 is CASSHTGMNTEAFF. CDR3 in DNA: TGTGCCAGCAGCCACACAGGTATGAACACTGAAGCTTTCTTT.